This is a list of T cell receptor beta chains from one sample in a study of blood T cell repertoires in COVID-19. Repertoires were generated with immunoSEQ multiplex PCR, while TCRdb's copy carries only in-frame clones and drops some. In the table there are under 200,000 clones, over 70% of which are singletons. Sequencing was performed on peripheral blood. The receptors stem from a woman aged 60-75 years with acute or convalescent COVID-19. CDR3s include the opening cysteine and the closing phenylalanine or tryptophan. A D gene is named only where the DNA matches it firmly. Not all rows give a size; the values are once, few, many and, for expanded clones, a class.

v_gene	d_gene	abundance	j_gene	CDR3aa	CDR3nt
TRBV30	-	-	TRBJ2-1	CAWSVVGSSYNEQFF	TGTGCCTGGAGTGTGGTAGGGAGCTCCTACAATGAGCAGTTCTTC
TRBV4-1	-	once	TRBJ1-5	CASSRERGVNQPQHF	TGCGCCAGCAGCCGAGAGAGAGGAGTCAATCAGCCCCAGCATTTT
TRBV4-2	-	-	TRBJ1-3	CASSSLGASSGNTIYF	TGTGCCAGCAGCTCCCTGGGGGCGAGCTCTGGAAACACCATATATTTT
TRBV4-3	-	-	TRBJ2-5	CASSQGSTGLSGETQYF	TGCGCCAGCAGCCAAGGGAGCACGGGACTGTCAGGGGAGACCCAGTACTTC
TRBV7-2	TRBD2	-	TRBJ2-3	CASSSQRGWADTQYF	TGTGCCAGTAGCTCCCAGCGGGGATGGGCAGATACGCAGTATTTT
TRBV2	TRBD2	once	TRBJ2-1	CASRGTSGGPNEQFF	TGTGCCAGCAGGGGGACTAGCGGGGGACCCAATGAGCAGTTCTTC
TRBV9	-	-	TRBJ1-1	CASSVASGNTEAFF	TGTGCCAGCAGCGTAGCCTCAGGGAACACTGAAGCTTTCTTT
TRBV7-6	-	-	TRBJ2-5	CASSLAGLAGGETQYF	TGTGCCAGCAGCTTAGCCGGACTAGCAGGGGGAGAGACCCAGTACTTC
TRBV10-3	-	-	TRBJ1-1	CAISEGQSRVNTEAFF	TGTGCCATCAGTGAGGGACAAAGCAGGGTGAACACTGAAGCTTTCTTT
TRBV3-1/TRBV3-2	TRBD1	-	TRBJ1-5	CASSQGTGGSNQPQHF	TGTGCCAGCAGCCAGGGGACAGGGGGGAGCAATCAGCCCCAGCATTTT
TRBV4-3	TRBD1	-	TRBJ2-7	CASSQKQGAGEQYF	TGCGCCAGCAGCCAAAAACAGGGGGCGGGGGAGCAGTACTTC
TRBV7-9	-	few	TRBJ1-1	CASSLRGEAFF	TGTGCCAGCAGCCTCCGGGGTGAAGCTTTCTTT
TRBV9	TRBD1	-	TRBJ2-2	CASSTRTGNTGELFF	TGTGCCAGCAGCACCCGGACAGGTAACACCGGGGAGCTGTTTTTT
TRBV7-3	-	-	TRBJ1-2	CASSPRGLQGYTF	TGTGCCAGCAGCCCCCGGGGGTTACAAGGCTACACCTTC
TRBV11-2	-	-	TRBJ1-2	CASSPNPTREKDGYTF	TGTGCCAGCAGCCCGAACCCTACCAGGGAAAAAGATGGCTACACCTTC
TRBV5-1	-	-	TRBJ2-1	CASSLGRGVYNEQFF	TGCGCCAGCAGCTTGGGCAGGGGGGTTTACAATGAGCAGTTCTTC